The 7 T cell receptor beta chains reported below all come from one sample, sequenced in a study of shared clonotypes between healthy human individuals. Produced via immunoSEQ multiplex PCR; TCRdb's table is partial and in-frame only. The table shows approximately 2.1 million clones, with approximately 93% occurring only once. Sample: naive CD4+ T cells from PBMCs. Subset defined: CD45RA+ positively selected. These receptor sequences come from a man aged 18 to 30 in good health. Some clones in this sample may be carry-over from other donors' samples.

For the CDR3, the DNA is TGTGCCAGCAGTTTCCTACCCCCGGGCCGCGAGCTCAAAAACATTCAGTACTTC. Translated: CASSFLPPGRELKNIQYF. This chain joins TRBV27 and TRBJ2-4, with unresolved D. The CDR3 extends over 18 amino acids. Trimming shortened V by 3 bases and J by 3 bases, and 21 bases separated the two germline ends. Per germline, CDR1 MNHEY and CDR2 SMNVEV (reference sequence).

The chain is built from TRBV6-1 and TRBJ1-5, with 10 bases aligning to TRBD1. This CDR3 has 17 residues. The ends lost 4 bases at V and 3 bases at J; junction bases unmatched: 9. Germline assignment: CDR1 MNHNS and CDR2 SASEGT. CDR3 coding DNA: TGTGCCAGCAGTGGGAGGACAGGGGGAGGCTCCAATCAGCCCCAGCATTTT. Translated: CASSGRTGGGSNQPQHF.

The gene calls are TRBV6-6 and TRBJ2-6; D perhaps matches TRBD1 (5 bases). This CDR3 comprises 15 residues. V was shortened by 5 bases and J by 2 bases, with 10 bases between the two germline ends. CDR1 and CDR2 (germline): MNHNY, SVGAGI (reference sequence). This chain's CDR3 is CASSNPRAGANVLTF. DNA of the CDR3: TGTGCCAGCAGTAACCCCAGGGCTGGGGCCAACGTCCTGACTTTC.

The chain combines TRBV5-6 with TRBJ2-7; 8 nucleotides line up with TRBD2. Germline values: CDR1 SGHDT, CDR2 YYEEEE. The CDR3 has 14 residues. J gave up 3 bases and V 2 bases, and 4 bases lay outside the gene matches. CDR3 DNA: TGTGCCAGCAGCTTTTTAACTAGCGGCTACGAGCAGTACTTC. Translation: CASSFLTSGYEQYF.

The chain joins TRBV6-5 to TRBJ2-5; 12 bases agree with TRBD1. The germline gives CDR1 MNHEY, CDR2 SVGAGI. This CDR3 spans 16 amino acids. J was trimmed by 5 bases and V by 3 bases; bases with no gene match: 7. In nucleotides, the CDR3 is TGTGCCAGCAGTTATTCCGGGACAGGGGGCTTGGAGACCCAGTACTTC. This sequence encodes CASSYSGTGGLETQYF.

The CDR3 DNA reads TGCGCCAGCAGCCAAGAGGGGACGCAGGGAGCCAAAAACATTCAGTACTTC. Translated: CASSQEGTQGAKNIQYF. The rearrangement uses TRBV4-1 and TRBJ2-4; D tentatively fits TRBD1 or TRBD2 (5 bases each). This CDR3 spans 17 amino acids. The ends were cut back, 0 bases at V and 0 bases at J, with 12 bases in the middle. The germline CDR1 and CDR2 sequences are MGHRA and YSYEKL.

The chain is built from TRBV28 and TRBJ2-1, with 8 bases fitting TRBD2. The ends lost 7 bases at V and 5 bases at J; junction bases unmatched: 16. Germline V lookup: CDR1 MDHEN, CDR2 SYDVKM. The CDR3 is 17 amino acids. Written as DNA, the CDR3 is TGTGCCAGCACCTCGGGGGGGCTCGGGACCACACACAATGAGCAGTTCTTC. This gives the protein CASTSGGLGTTHNEQFF.